The 14 T cell receptor beta chains given below trace back to one sample, sequenced in a study of blood T cell repertoires in COVID-19. Some clones are missing from TCRdb's copy, which holds only in-frame ones; the method was immunoSEQ multiplex PCR. The table records about 99,000 clones, roughly 78% of them present only once. The sequencing input was peripheral blood. All receptors derive from an elderly woman with active or convalescent COVID-19.

The chain joins TRBV7-2 to TRBJ1-6; D ambiguous. The germline gives CDR1 SGHTA, CDR2 FQGNSA. V was trimmed by 5 bases and J by 8 bases, leaving 16 bases between them. This CDR3 has 15 residues. CDR3 residues: CASSALQAFHSPLHF. The DNA for the CDR3 is TGTGCCAGCAGCGCTCTTCAGGCGTTTCATTCACCCCTCCACTTT.

This rearrangement joins TRBV12-5 to TRBJ2-1; 8 bases align to TRBD1. Germline CDR1 and CDR2: LGHNT and FRNRAP. The V gene end was trimmed by 0 bases and the J gene end by 0 bases; junction bases not matched to a gene: 1. The length of the CDR3 is 16 residues. The DNA of the CDR3 is TGTGCTAGTGGTTTGGTACAGGGGGGCTCCTACAATGAGCAGTTCTTC. Residues: CASGLVQGGSYNEQFF.

The chain links TRBV18 to TRBJ2-1; 8 bases map to TRBD1. V shed 4 bases, J shed 7 bases, and the junction held 6 bases outside the gene matches. Germline V gene sequence: CDR1 KGHSH, CDR2 LQKENI. The CDR3 extends over 14 amino acids. The CDR3 sequence: CASSHGQGRNEQFF. The DNA for the CDR3 is TGTGCCAGCTCACATGGACAGGGAAGGAATGAGCAGTTCTTC.

This sequence joins TRBV30 and TRBJ2-3; D possibly corresponds to TRBD1 (5 bases). V was cut by 3 bases and J by 1 base, with 11 bases left in between. The CDR3 consists of 14 residues. Germline V lookup: CDR1 GTSNPN, CDR2 SVGIG (reference sequence). The CDR3 nucleotides read TGTGCCTGGAGGGGCAGGGAACGCACAGATACGCAGTATTTT. It codes for CAWRGRERTDTQYF. Drawing the rest from reference TRBV30 and TRBJ2-3, the complete variable domain is SQTIHQWPATLVQPVGSPLSLECTVEGTSNPNLYWYRQAAGRGLQLLFYSVGIGQISSEVPQNLSASRPQDRQFILSSKKLLLSDSGFYLCAWRGRERTDTQYFGPGTRLTVL.

The chain couples TRBV19 to TRBJ2-1; weak D call: TRBD1 (6 bases). Germline CDR1 reads LNHDA; CDR2 reads SQIVND (reference sequence). This CDR3 has 16 amino acids. V was clipped by 2 bases and J by 8 bases, with 19 bases between them. CDR3 protein: CASSISGQGYLDEQFF. The CDR3 DNA reads TGTGCCAGTAGTATAAGTGGTCAGGGGTATCTAGATGAGCAGTTCTTC.

The chain employs TRBV5-6 and TRBJ2-5; D perhaps matches TRBD1 (6 bases). The V gene's germline CDR1 is SGHDT and CDR2 YYEEEE. This CDR3 has 15 residues. V shed 3 bases and J shed 5 bases, with 17 bases lying between them. The CDR3 spells CASSYSTGWGETQYF. As DNA, the CDR3 is TGTGCCAGCAGCTACTCGACAGGCTGGGGGGAGACCCAGTACTTC.

This clone was detected only once. V is TRBV2 and J is TRBJ1-2; D might be TRBD1 (6 bases). Trimming shortened V by 2 bases and J by 4 bases, and 11 bases separated the two germline ends. CDR1 is SNHLY, CDR2 FYNNEI, per germline. This CDR3 has 14 residues. CDR3 nucleotide sequence: TGTGCCAGCAGTGAAACCTCAGGGGTCTATGGCTACACCTTC. Translated, it gives CASSETSGVYGYTF. Full variable domain (missing parts from reference TRBV2 and TRBJ1-2): EPEVTQTPSHQVTQMGQEVILRCVPISNHLYFYWYRQILGQKVEFLVSFYNNEISEKSEIFDDQFSVERPDGSNFTLKIRSTKLEDSAMYFCASSETSGVYGYTFGSGTRLTVV.

V and J are TRBV5-1 and TRBJ2-3; 7 nucleotides align to TRBD2. Germline V gene lookup returns CDR1 SGHRS and CDR2 YFSETQ. The CDR3 contains 22 residues. With 4 bases clipped from V and 0 bases from J, the junction kept 26 bases outside the gene matches. CDR3 protein: CASSLRTLWGAGRGTSTDTQYF. CDR3 DNA: TGCGCCAGCAGCCTCCGTACCCTTTGGGGAGCGGGACGAGGAACTAGCACAGATACGCAGTATTTT.

This clone was observed a handful of times. This chain joins TRBV30 and TRBJ2-7; possibly TRBD2 for D (6 bases). This CDR3 contains 15 residues. V gave up 3 bases and J gave up 3 bases, with 18 bases separating them. CDR1 is GTSNPN, CDR2 SVGIG, per germline (reference sequence). Here the CDR3 reads CAWSGGAGRSYEQYF. In nucleotides, the CDR3 is TGTGCCTGGAGCGGAGGGGCAGGGCGAAGCTACGAGCAGTACTTC.

This clone came up a few times. The J gene is TRBJ2-7, the V gene TRBV9; tentatively, D is TRBD2 (5 bases). Between the trimmed V and J ends, which lost 0 bases and 7 bases, there was a span of 14 bases. The CDR3 is 14 amino acids. Looked up from germline, CDR1 is SGDLS and CDR2 is YYNGEE. CDR3 residues: CASSVDPRSGEQYF. DNA of the CDR3: TGTGCCAGCAGCGTAGACCCTAGGTCGGGGGAGCAGTACTTC.

This sequence joins TRBV7-3 and TRBJ2-2; D is uncertain. V was pared by 1 base and J by 1 base, with 7 bases between. Germline assignment: CDR1 SGHTA and CDR2 FQGTGA. This CDR3 has 15 residues. The CDR3, as DNA: TGTGCCAGCAGCTTAAATCCAGGGAACACCGGGGAGCTGTTTTTT. Translation: CASSLNPGNTGELFF.

This chain connects TRBV3-1 (or the pseudogene TRBV3-2) to TRBJ1-6, with D uncertain. CDR3 length: 14 amino acids. V was cut by 0 bases and J by 6 bases, with 6 bases left in between. From germline, CDR1 is LGHDT and CDR2 YNNKEL (reference sequence). The DNA for the CDR3 is TGTGCCAGCAGCCAAGACCAGATTAATTCACCCCTCCACTTT. Translated: CASSQDQINSPLHF.

This chain uses TRBV11-2 with TRBJ2-5, with TRBD1 as a possible D gene (6 bases). CDR1 and CDR2 (germline): SGHAT, FQNNGV. V shed 5 bases and J shed 5 bases, with 18 bases lying between them. The CDR3 consists of 15 residues. CDR3 nucleotides: TGTGCCAGCAGCCTATCCAGGGGTTCGTTGGAGACCCAGTACTTC. Translating gives CASSLSRGSLETQYF.

In DNA form, the CDR3 reads TGTGCCACCAGTGATCGGACATCACCTAGCACAGATACGCAGTATTTT. It yields the protein CATSDRTSPSTDTQYF. V and J are TRBV24-1 and TRBJ2-3; TRBD1 might be the D (5 bases). This CDR3 has 16 amino acids. The germline V gene encodes CDR1 KGHDR and CDR2 SFDVKD. Trimming took 3 bases from V and 0 from J, leaving 12 bases between them.